Presented here are 22 T cell receptor beta chains from one specimen sequenced in a study of blood T cell repertoires in COVID-19. The table came from immunoSEQ multiplex PCR; TCRdb's copy has only in-frame clones and leaves some out. Among 20,000 to 25,000 clones listed, around 90% were seen once. The sample was peripheral blood. Receptors were obtained from a human donor in a cohort sampled during active COVID-19.

The genes are TRBV19 and TRBJ2-5, with 8 bases fitting TRBD1. V gave up 5 bases and J gave up 2 bases; unmatched junction bases: 4. The CDR3 totals 14 residues. Per the germline V gene, CDR1 is LNHDA and CDR2 is SQIVND (reference sequence). The CDR3 DNA follows: TGTGCCAGTAGTGAACAGGGGGGACAAGAGACCCAGTACTTC. Translation: CASSEQGGQETQYF.

The chain has TRBV5-1 and TRBJ2-2, with D hard to call. The CDR3 loop spans 16 amino acids. Germline V gene data show CDR1 as SGHRS and CDR2 as YFSETQ. V lost 0 bases and J 6 bases, leaving 15 bases between the germline ends. CDR3 residues: CASSLADTPRPGELFF. DNA for the CDR3: TGCGCCAGCAGCTTGGCCGACACCCCACGGCCCGGGGAGCTGTTTTTT.

The V and J genes are TRBV7-9 and TRBJ2-5, with a weak D call TRBD2 (7 bases). Trimming took 5 bases from V and 5 from J, leaving 15 bases between them. The CDR3 loop spans 14 amino acids. Germline CDR1 reads SEHNR; CDR2 reads FQNEAQ (reference sequence). CDR3 sequence: CASSKGGPGETQYF. The CDR3 bases are TGTGCCAGCAGCAAGGGGGGGCCTGGGGAGACCCAGTACTTC.

V is TRBV29-1 and J is TRBJ1-1, with D tentatively TRBD1 (5 bases). Between the trimmed V and J ends, which lost 6 bases and 4 bases, there was a span of 18 bases. The CDR3 totals 14 residues. Germline V gives CDR1 SQVTM, CDR2 ANQGSEA. This chain's CDR3 is CSVFPRLRGTEAFF. The CDR3 DNA reads TGCAGCGTCTTCCCCAGACTTAGGGGCACTGAAGCTTTCTTT.

The chain carries TRBV14 and TRBJ2-7; 9 nucleotides agree with TRBD1. The length of the CDR3 is 16 residues. V dropped 0 bases and J dropped 0; count of bases not matched to a gene: 3. Germline-derived CDR1 and CDR2 are SGHDN and FVKESK. CDR3 DNA: TGTGCCAGCAGCCAAGACTTGACAGGGGGCTCCTACGAGCAGTACTTC. As protein: CASSQDLTGGSYEQYF.

V and J are TRBV9 and TRBJ1-2; TRBD1 matches at 11 bases. The germline V gene has CDR1 SGDLS and CDR2 YYNGEE. Germline trimming cut 9 bases from V and 5 bases from J; bases unmatched to any gene: 3. This CDR3 has 12 residues. The CDR3 reads CATGDRGYGYTF. The CDR3 region has the DNA TGTGCCACCGGGGACAGGGGGTATGGCTACACCTTC.

The CDR3 loop reads CASGSPGGGHNEQFF. DNA of the CDR3: TGTGCTAGTGGTTCCCCCGGAGGGGGCCACAATGAGCAGTTCTTC. This chain links TRBV12-5 with TRBJ2-1; a weak D match, TRBD1 (7 bases). The germline CDR1 and CDR2 sequences are LGHNT and FRNRAP. This CDR3 has 15 amino acids. V was pared by 4 bases and J by 5 bases, with 15 bases between.

The chain has TRBV2 and TRBJ1-2, with D hard to call. V was pared by 3 bases and J by 2 bases, with 10 bases between. This CDR3 is 14 amino acids long. Germline CDR1 reads SNHLY; CDR2 reads FYNNEI. CDR3 region: CASSDLAGNYGYTF. The CDR3 nucleotides read TGTGCCAGCAGTGATCTTGCGGGAAACTATGGCTACACCTTC.

The chain has TRBV6-5 and TRBJ1-4; no reliable D call. The CDR3 is made up of 15 amino acids. Germline values: CDR1 MNHEY, CDR2 SVGAGI. Trimming removed 5 bases at V and 0 bases at J, with 10 bases between. The CDR3 bases are TGTGCCAGCAGTATAGACGGAGCAACTAATGAAAAACTGTTTTTT. Amino acids: CASSIDGATNEKLFF.

The rearrangement uses TRBV7-3 and TRBJ1-3, with D tentatively TRBD1 (5 bases). Germline V lookup: CDR1 SGHTA, CDR2 FQGTGA. CDR3 size: 16 residues. Trimming removed 0 bases at V and 7 bases at J, with 16 bases between. CDR3: CASSLTRPGVGNTIYF. In nucleotides, the CDR3 is TGTGCCAGCAGCTTAACCCGTCCGGGGGTTGGGAACACCATATATTTT.

This clone was observed a few times. The genes are TRBV6-1 and TRBJ2-2; 9 bases agree with TRBD1. Germline V gene sequence: CDR1 MNHNS, CDR2 SASEGT. The V and J ends lost 4 bases and 7 bases, in that order; junction bases with no gene match: 10. The CDR3 runs to 16 residues. DNA of the CDR3: TGTGCCAGCAGTGTCAATGTACAGGGGGCGGGCGGGGAGCTGTTTTTT. As protein: CASSVNVQGAGGELFF.

The genes are TRBV5-1 and TRBJ1-1; TRBD1 matches 11 bases. The CDR3 loop spans 16 amino acids. Germline-derived CDR1 and CDR2 are SGHRS and YFSETQ. V lost 4 bases to trimming and J lost 2 bases; unmatched junction nucleotides: 7. This chain's CDR3 is CASSPRTGGPNTEAFF. CDR3 in DNA: TGCGCCAGCAGCCCGAGGACAGGGGGCCCAAACACTGAAGCTTTCTTT.

The gene calls are TRBV5-4 and TRBJ2-7, with D perhaps TRBD1 (6 bases). This CDR3 spans 14 amino acids. The V gene lost 3 bases and the J gene lost 3 bases, with 13 bases spanning the gap. From germline, CDR1 is SGHNT and CDR2 YYREEE (reference sequence). CDR3 sequence reads: CASSSTGPYYEQYF. CDR3 DNA sequence: TGTGCCAGCAGCTCGACAGGTCCCTACTACGAGCAGTACTTC.

This chain links TRBV7-3 with TRBJ1-2, with 7 positions matching TRBD1. V shed 5 bases, J shed 5 bases, and the junction held 2 bases outside the gene matches. Germline CDR1 reads SGHTA; CDR2 reads FQGTGA. This CDR3 region has 12 residues. The CDR3 sequence: CASSTGDYGYTF. CDR3 sequence (DNA): TGTGCCAGCAGCACAGGGGATTATGGCTACACCTTC. Filled out from reference TRBV7-3 and TRBJ1-2, the complete variable domain reads GAGVSQTPSNKVTEKGKYVELRCDPISGHTALYWYRQSLGQGPEFLIYFQGTGAADDSGLPNDRFFAVRPEGSVSTLKIQRTERGDSAVYLCASSTGDYGYTFGSGTRLTVV.

The chain has TRBV14 and TRBJ2-5; 7 bases line up with TRBD2. The CDR3 runs to 17 residues. Germline V CDR1 and CDR2: SGHDN, FVKESK. The V gene end was trimmed by 4 bases and the J gene end by 2 bases; junction bases not matched to a gene: 13. CDR3 amino acids: CASSLVSRGGRQETQYF. The CDR3 DNA follows: TGTGCCAGCAGCCTCGTGTCTCGCGGGGGTCGTCAAGAGACCCAGTACTTC.

The chain combines TRBV29-1 with TRBJ1-2; D not resolved. The V end was cut by 7 bases, the J end by 3 bases, with 21 bases between. Per germline, CDR1 SQVTM and CDR2 ANQGSEA. This CDR3 has 15 residues. CDR3 in DNA: TGCAGCGATTCCCATACTGAGGGATCGTACTATGGCTACACCTTC. This sequence encodes CSDSHTEGSYYGYTF.

The V and J genes are TRBV2 and TRBJ1-1, with 11 positions matching TRBD1. Per the germline V gene, CDR1 is SNHLY and CDR2 is FYNNEI. This CDR3 spans 14 amino acids. J lost 7 bases, V lost 6 bases, and 7 bases had no gene match. CDR3 residues: CASSGRTGGVEAFF. The CDR3 DNA is TGTGCCAGCAGCGGTCGGACAGGGGGCGTTGAAGCTTTCTTT.

The chain couples TRBV5-4 to TRBJ1-4; TRBD1 agrees at 11 bases. Trimming at V came to 4 bases and at J to 1 base, leaving 3 bases not matched to a gene. CDR1 and CDR2 (germline): SGHNT, YYREEE (reference sequence). The CDR3 is made up of 16 amino acids. The CDR3 reads CASSAGQGVTNEKLFF. The CDR3 DNA reads as TGTGCCAGCAGCGCGGGACAGGGGGTAACTAATGAAAAACTGTTTTTT.

The sample holds one count of this clone. This chain links TRBV27 with TRBJ1-3; TRBD1 matches at 7 bases. In germline, CDR1 is MNHEY, CDR2 SMNVEV (reference sequence). V lost 6 bases and J lost 4; bases outside the gene matches: 9. There are 15 residues in the CDR3. As DNA, the CDR3 is TGTGCCAGCAGCCCCCGACAGGGTGGAGGAAACACCATATATTTT. As protein: CASSPRQGGGNTIYF.

The rearrangement joins TRBV29-1 to TRBJ2-7; 9 bases line up with TRBD1. Germline values: CDR1 SQVTM, CDR2 ANQGSEA. Unmatched junction bases numbered 12, after V lost 3 bases and J lost 3 bases. CDR3 length: 16 amino acids. CDR3 sequence: CSVDGLGPGQGYEQYF. CDR3 sequence (DNA): TGCAGCGTTGATGGACTTGGACCGGGACAGGGCTACGAGCAGTACTTC.

The chain is built from TRBV9 and TRBJ1-2, with D unresolved. This CDR3 comprises 16 residues. V gave up 0 bases and J gave up 0 bases, with 12 bases separating them. Germline V gene data show CDR1 as SGDLS and CDR2 as YYNGEE. The CDR3 reads CASSVDATVSNYGYTF. CDR3 DNA sequence: TGTGCCAGCAGCGTAGATGCTACAGTTTCTAACTATGGCTACACCTTC.

The genes are TRBV7-9 and TRBJ1-2, with unresolved D. Trimming removed 3 bases from V and 5 bases from J, with 7 bases in between. Germline CDR1 SEHNR, CDR2 FQNEAQ (reference sequence). The CDR3 runs to 12 residues. The CDR3 spells CASSFDSYGYTF. As DNA, the CDR3 is TGTGCCAGCAGCTTCGATAGTTATGGCTACACCTTC.